This TCR beta chain came from a study of CD8 T cells in ankylosing spondylitis. In making TCR beta libraries, quantitative 5'-RACE with molecular barcodes was used. One entry per CDR3 protein results from TCRdb running MiXCR on the 5' RACE reads. This sample has about 400,000 distinct CDR3 sequences, with around 22% found just once. This clonotype has only a few counts. Antigen: not known. V shed 9 bases and J shed 4 bases, with 6 bases lying between them. The CDR3 loop spans 11 amino acids. The germline V gene has CDR1 LNHDA and CDR2 SQIVND (reference sequence). Study-wide findings and caveats: Clones tied to disease were said to be significantly enriched in matched ankylosing spondylitis synovial fluid. A motif in TCR beta, a set of roughly 8 highly homologous variants, appeared characteristic of ankylosing spondylitis blood. Prior work had noted some motif variants in reactive arthritis blood and synovial fluid.

The chain has TRBV19 and TRBJ2-2, with D unclear. This receptor was identified in a male donor with ankylosing spondylitis. Material for sequencing was blood, either unsorted or a sorted T cell fraction (not recorded which). In DNA form, the CDR3 reads TGTGCCAGCTGGAGCACCGGGGAGCTGTTTTTT. This codes for CASWSTGELFF.